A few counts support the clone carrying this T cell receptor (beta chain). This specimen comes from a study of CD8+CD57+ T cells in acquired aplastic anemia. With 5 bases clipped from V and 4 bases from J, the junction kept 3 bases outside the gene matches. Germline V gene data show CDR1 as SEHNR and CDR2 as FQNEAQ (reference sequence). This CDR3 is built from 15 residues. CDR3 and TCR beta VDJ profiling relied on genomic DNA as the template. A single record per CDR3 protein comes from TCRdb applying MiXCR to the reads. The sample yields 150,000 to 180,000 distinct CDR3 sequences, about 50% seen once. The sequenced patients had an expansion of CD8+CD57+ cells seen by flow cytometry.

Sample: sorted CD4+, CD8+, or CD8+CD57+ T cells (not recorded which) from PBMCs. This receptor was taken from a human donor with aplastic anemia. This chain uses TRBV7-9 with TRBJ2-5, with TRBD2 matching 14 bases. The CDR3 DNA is TGTGCCAGCAGCATAGGGACTAGCGGGGGAGAGACCCAGTACTTC. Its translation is CASSIGTSGGETQYF.